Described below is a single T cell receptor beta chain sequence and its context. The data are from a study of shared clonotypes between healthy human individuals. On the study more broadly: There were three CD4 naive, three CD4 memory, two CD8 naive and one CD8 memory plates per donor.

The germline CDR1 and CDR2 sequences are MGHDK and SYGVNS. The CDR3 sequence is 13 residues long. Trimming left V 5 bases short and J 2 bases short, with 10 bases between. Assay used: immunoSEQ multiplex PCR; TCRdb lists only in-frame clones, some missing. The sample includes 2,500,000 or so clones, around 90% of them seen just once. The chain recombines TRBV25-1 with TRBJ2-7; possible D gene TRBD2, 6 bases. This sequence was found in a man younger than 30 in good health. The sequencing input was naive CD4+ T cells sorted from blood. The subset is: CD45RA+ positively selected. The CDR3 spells CASSRRAPYEQYF. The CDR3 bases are TGTGCCAGCAGTAGGAGGGCCCCCTACGAGCAGTACTTC.